This TCR beta chain was obtained from a study of T cell changes during pregnancy in multiple sclerosis. TCRdb's copy holds only in-frame clones and misses some; the assay was immunoSEQ multiplex PCR. The sample carries fewer than 80,000 clones, roughly nine tenths recorded once. The CDR3 covers 18 residues. Per the germline V gene, CDR1 is SGHTA and CDR2 is FQGNSA. The V segment lost 4 bases and the J segment 2 bases; nucleotides outside the gene matches: 14. Sequenced here: CD4+ T cells from peripheral blood mononuclear cells, sampled in the third trimester of pregnancy. The rearrangement uses TRBV7-2 and TRBJ2-7, with TRBD2 identical over 10 bases. The sequence derives from a female donor in good health, enrolled as a control in a pregnancy study. CDR3 DNA sequence: TGTGCCAGCAGCTCGGCGGCCGCCGGGACTAGCGCACCCTACGAGCAGTACTTC. Translating it yields CASSSAAAGTSAPYEQYF.